Listed below are T cell receptor beta chains from one sample, sequenced in a study of a mutant IDH1 vaccine in newly diagnosed glioma. TCRdb's table, derived via immunoSEQ multiplex PCR, lists solely in-frame clones and lacks some. The repertoire holds about 56,000 clones, about nine tenths seen once, with roughly 1.5% in the top ten. The antigens for these receptors are not known. Specimen: PBMCs, collected from a glioma patient whose treatment included an IDH1 peptide vaccine. These TCRs come from a middle-aged man with glioma. CDR3s include the opening cysteine and the closing phenylalanine or tryptophan. A D gene is named only where the DNA matches it firmly. Size values are once, few and many counts, or a class for expanded clones, and some rows have none.

d_call j_call clone_size v_call cdr3_nt cdr3_aa
NA TRBJ2-3 NA TRBV18 TGTGCCAGCTCACCTGAAATGGGTACCCTGTATTTT CASSPEMGTLYF
NA TRBJ2-7 NA TRBV19 TGTGCCAGTAGTATAGAATGGGACTCCTACGAGCAGTACTTC CASSIEWDSYEQYF
NA TRBJ1-2 once TRBV28 TGTGCCAGCAGTACAGGGATTTCTAACTATGGCTACACCTTC CASSTGISNYGYTF
NA TRBJ2-7 NA TRBV7-3 TGTGCCAGCAGCCCTACAGGGCTGGGGTACGAGCAGTACTTC CASSPTGLGYEQYF
NA TRBJ1-5 few TRBV2 TGTGCCAGCGGAGGACAGAGCAATCAGCCCCAGCATTTT CASGGQSNQPQHF
NA TRBJ2-5 NA TRBV28 TGTGCCAGCAGTTCAAATGGGGCCCAGTACTTC CASSSNGAQYF
NA TRBJ2-7 NA TRBV27 TGTGCCAGCAGTTTAGGTTTCAACTACGAGCAGTACTTC CASSLGFNYEQYF
NA TRBJ2-7 NA TRBV6-5 TGTGCCAGCAGTCCCTACTCTAGCTCCTACGAGCAGTACTTC CASSPYSSSYEQYF
NA TRBJ2-5 once TRBV6-5 TGTGCCAGCAGTTACTCTCATCGGGGTGGAGAGACCCAGTACTTC CASSYSHRGGETQYF
TRBD1 TRBJ2-7 NA TRBV6-5 TGTGCCAGCAGTTACGTACGGACAGGTGCCTCCTACGAGCAGTACTTC CASSYVRTGASYEQYF
NA TRBJ2-3 NA TRBV5-4 TGTGCCAGCAGCTTAAAGCAGGTCAGGGACAACACAGATACGCAGTATTTT CASSLKQVRDNTDTQYF
NA TRBJ2-5 NA TRBV12-5 TGTGCTAGTGGGTACCGGATGGGGCAAGAGACCCAGTACTTC CASGYRMGQETQYF
NA TRBJ1-1 NA TRBV7-9 TGTGCCAGCAGCTTACAGGAGGACACTGAAGCTTTCTTT CASSLQEDTEAFF
NA TRBJ2-7 NA TRBV28 TGTGCCAGCAGTCCGGGACAAACCTACGAGCAGTACTTC CASSPGQTYEQYF
NA TRBJ1-4 NA TRBV7-8 TGTGCCAGCAGCTTAGGTGCAGGTCTGGGTGAAAAACTGTTTTTT CASSLGAGLGEKLFF
TRBD1 TRBJ1-1 NA TRBV7-9 TGTGCCAGCAGCTTAGGATCAGGGGGCTACACTGAAGCTTTCTTT CASSLGSGGYTEAFF
TRBD2 TRBJ2-3 NA TRBV9 TGTGCCAGCAGCCCCGGTCCTGGGACTAGCGGACTCCTAACAGATACGCAGTATTTT CASSPGPGTSGLLTDTQYF
NA TRBJ1-5 NA TRBV6-6 TGTGCCAGCAGTTACTCCCCAGCCACGGGTCAGCCCCAGCATTTT CASSYSPATGQPQHF
TRBD2 TRBJ2-2 NA TRBV11-2 TGTGCCAGCAGCTTATGGATTAGCGGGAGTGTCGGGGAGCTGTTTTTT CASSLWISGSVGELFF